The rows below give T cell receptor beta chains drawn from one sample of a study of human T cells and chemical hapten exposure. TCRdb re-called the RACE reads with MiXCR, one entry per CDR3 protein. The table has roughly 90,000 distinct CDR3 sequences, approximately 9.9% seen once. The material sequenced was whole blood, taken in connection with sensitization to the hapten diphenylcyclopropenone (DPC). The origin of the receptors is a woman in her thirties or forties with alopecia areata. Some clones in this sample may be carry-over from other donors' samples. Each CDR3 is given with its conserved first and last residue. The D gene is left open where the match is weak. Expanded clones get a size class; other rows say once, few or many, or leave the size out.

TRBJ2-5,TRBV5-1,TRBD1,many,TGCGCCAGCAGCCCCGGGACAGCGCCTGGGGAGACCCAGTACTTC,CASSPGTAPGETQYF
TRBJ2-6,TRBV29-1,NA,few,TGCAGCGTGGCCGAACAGGGGGGGACTGGGGCCAACGTCCTGACTTTC,CSVAEQGGTGANVLTF
TRBJ2-4,TRBV6-6,TRBD1,many,TGTGCCAGCAGTTACTACCAGGGACAGAAAAACATTCAGTACTTC,CASSYYQGQKNIQYF
TRBJ2-5,TRBV10-3,NA,many,TGTGCCATCAGCCAAGAACAAGAGACCCAGTACTTC,CAISQEQETQYF
TRBJ1-1,TRBV6-2/TRBV6-3,TRBD1,NA,TGTGCCAGCAGCCCCTGGACAGGGCGGGAGACTGAAGCTTTCTTT,CASSPWTGRETEAFF
TRBJ2-1,TRBV3-1,TRBD2,many,TGTGCCAGCAGCCAAGATCGGCCTAGCGGGACCTACAATGAGCAGTTCTTC,CASSQDRPSGTYNEQFF
TRBJ1-5,TRBV15,NA,few,TGTGCCACCAAACGCGGCAATCAGCCCCAGCATTTT,CATKRGNQPQHF
TRBJ1-5,TRBV7-2,NA,many,TGTGCCAGCAGCCCTACGGGCGCACGGAGCCGGAATCAGCCCCAGCATTTT,CASSPTGARSRNQPQHF
TRBJ1-2,TRBV20-1,TRBD1,many,TGCAGTGTACAGGGGAACTATGGCTACACCTTC,CSVQGNYGYTF
TRBJ2-5,TRBV6-5,NA,many,TGTGCCAGCAGCCAGAACCCCCGGAGTGGGGAGACCCAGTACTTC,CASSQNPRSGETQYF
TRBJ2-7,TRBV29-1,NA,many,TGCAGCGTCCTGGGGCAGGAGGGGTTCCCCGAGCAGTACTTC,CSVLGQEGFPEQYF
TRBJ1-6,TRBV7-9,NA,NA,TGTGCCAGCAGCTTAGCTCAGAATTCACCCCTCCACTTT,CASSLAQNSPLHF
TRBJ2-1,TRBV6-2/TRBV6-3,TRBD2,NA,TGTGCCAGCCGGGGGGGCCAGTGGAATGAGCAGTTCTTC,CASRGGQWNEQFF
TRBJ1-5,TRBV12-3/TRBV12-4,NA,few,TGTGCCAGCAGTTTATTGGGGGGCAGTCAGCCCCAGCATTTT,CASSLLGGSQPQHF
TRBJ1-3,TRBV5-1,NA,few,TGCGCCAGCAGCTTGTTTGCCTCTGGAAACACCATATATTTT,CASSLFASGNTIYF
TRBJ1-1,TRBV11-2,NA,many,TGTGCCAGCAGCCACACCGGGACATTGAACACTGAAGCTTTCTTT,CASSHTGTLNTEAFF
TRBJ1-2,TRBV29-1,NA,NA,TGCTGCGTTGAATGGCAGGGGCAGGGCTACACCTTC,CCVEWQGQGYTF
TRBJ2-4,TRBV20-1,TRBD2,few,TGCAGTGCGCCCTCGGGGGGTAACATTCAGTACTTC,CSAPSGGNIQYF
TRBJ1-1,TRBV3-1,NA,many,TGTGCCAGCAGCCAATTTGAGGGGAGGACTGAAGCTTTCTTT,CASSQFEGRTEAFF
TRBJ1-5,TRBV19,NA,many,TGTGCCAGTAGCTGGGTCAATCAGCCCCAGCATTTT,CASSWVNQPQHF
TRBJ2-7,TRBV27,NA,many,TGTGCCAGCAGTTTATACGAGGGAATCGAGCAGTACTTC,CASSLYEGIEQYF
TRBJ1-1,TRBV3-1,TRBD1,many,TGTGCCAGCAGCCAAGATCGGGCAGGGGGCCGACCTGAAGCTTTCTTT,CASSQDRAGGRPEAFF
TRBJ1-4,TRBV28,TRBD1,few,TGTGCCAGCAGTTTAGACAGGGTAGATGAAAAACTGTTTTTT,CASSLDRVDEKLFF
TRBJ2-2,TRBV7-3,TRBD1,NA,TGTGCCAGCAGCCAGACAGGGGGCAAGGCCGGGGAGCTGTTTTTT,CASSQTGGKAGELFF
TRBJ1-6,TRBV7-9,NA,few,TGTGCCAGCACCGGAGGGGGTGGGGCCTATAATTCACCCCTCCACTTT,CASTGGGGAYNSPLHF
TRBJ2-1,TRBV29-1,TRBD2,NA,TGCAGCGTTGATGGGGGGACTAGCGGAGCATACAATGAGCAGTTCTTC,CSVDGGTSGAYNEQFF
TRBJ2-3,TRBV6-5,NA,NA,TGTGCCAGCAGTTGTGACACTCCAGATACGCAGTATTTT,CASSCDTPDTQYF
TRBJ1-4,TRBV25-1,NA,few,TGTGCCAGCAATGCCGGGGGGCGGGAAAAACTGTTTTTT,CASNAGGREKLFF
TRBJ2-1,TRBV19,NA,NA,TGTGCCAGTAGTCCGTGGGCCGCCAGCGGGACAAAAGAGCAGTTCTTC,CASSPWAASGTKEQFF
TRBJ2-1,TRBV6-6,NA,few,TGTGCCAGCAGTTATACTCGGACAAGCTCCTACAATGAGCAGTTCTTC,CASSYTRTSSYNEQFF
TRBJ2-5,TRBV10-3,NA,NA,TGTGCCATCAGTGAGGACAAAGAGACCCAGTACTTC,CAISEDKETQYF
TRBJ1-5,TRBV19,TRBD1,many,TGTGCCAGTAGTATAGAAGGGACAGGGAGCAATCAGCCCCAGCATTTT,CASSIEGTGSNQPQHF
TRBJ1-1,TRBV14,NA,many,TGTGCCAGCAGCCAAGAGAATGGCAGGGTTGCTGAAGCTTTCTTT,CASSQENGRVAEAFF
TRBJ1-3,TRBV5-1,NA,many,TGCGCCAGCAGCTCAGGGGCTGGAAACACCATATATTTT,CASSSGAGNTIYF
TRBJ1-1,TRBV27,NA,few,TGTGCCAGCAGTTTAATCGGAGGGAGGGGCACTGAAGCTTTCTTT,CASSLIGGRGTEAFF
TRBJ1-1,TRBV6-6,NA,few,TGTGCCAACCAACAGGGTAAGAACACTGAAGCTTTCTTT,CANQQGKNTEAFF
TRBJ1-1,TRBV5-6,TRBD1,many,TGTGCCAGCAGCTCGGGGGCAAGGGGGCGAACTGAAGCTTTCTTT,CASSSGARGRTEAFF
TRBJ1-5,TRBV19,NA,NA,TGTGCCAGTAGTTTACGACAGAGCAATCAGCCCCAGCATTTT,CASSLRQSNQPQHF
TRBJ2-7,TRBV6-6,NA,many,TGTGCCGGAAGGGGGGAACGGGAGCAGTACTTC,CAGRGEREQYF
TRBJ1-2,TRBV7-2,NA,NA,TGTGCCAGCAGCTTAGGAGGATGGGGCTACACCTTC,CASSLGGWGYTF
TRBJ2-1,TRBV6-1,NA,many,TGTGCCAGCAGTGAGGTATTCCTCTTCAATGAGCAGTTCTTC,CASSEVFLFNEQFF
TRBJ1-3,TRBV29-1,NA,few,TGCAGCGTGGGGGACGTCTCTGGAAACACCATATATTTT,CSVGDVSGNTIYF
TRBJ2-4,TRBV18,NA,many,TGTGCCAGCTCACCCACACCGGACAGCAACATTCAGTACTTC,CASSPTPDSNIQYF
TRBJ2-3,TRBV4-3,TRBD2,few,TGCGCCAGCAGCCAAGATCCGCTAGCGGTCGCTAGCACAGATACGCAGTATTTT,CASSQDPLAVASTDTQYF
TRBJ1-5,TRBV21-1,NA,many,TGTGCCAGCAGCATGAGTGGCCCCCTCTTAGGTCAGCCCCAGCATTTT,CASSMSGPLLGQPQHF
TRBJ1-5,TRBV7-2,NA,many,TGTGCCAGCAGCTTACAGGGCATTAGCAATCAGCCCCAGCATTTT,CASSLQGISNQPQHF
TRBJ2-7,TRBV29-1,TRBD2,many,TGCAGCGTTTTCGGGACTAGCCCGAGCTCCTACGAGCAGTACTTC,CSVFGTSPSSYEQYF
TRBJ1-5,TRBV11-2,NA,many,TGTGCCAGCAGCTTAGAAGGGGGAAGCAATCAGCCCCAGCATTTT,CASSLEGGSNQPQHF
TRBJ1-5,TRBV6-5,TRBD1,many,TGTGCCAGCAGTCAAGACAGGGATCAGCCCCAGCATTTT,CASSQDRDQPQHF
TRBJ2-5,TRBV20-1,TRBD2,many,TGCAGTGCTAGAGGGCCCAGCGGGGGAAGGGAGACCCAGTACTTC,CSARGPSGGRETQYF
TRBJ2-1,TRBV30,NA,NA,TGTGCCTGGGGTCCCAGGGGCAATGAGCAGTTCTTC,CAWGPRGNEQFF
TRBJ2-7,TRBV5-1,NA,few,TGCGCCAGCAGCTCCGCGGGCGGACGCGAGCAGTACTTC,CASSSAGGREQYF
TRBJ2-7,TRBV12-3/TRBV12-4,NA,NA,TGTGCCAGCAGTTTAGCGGGGACTGGGCCGCACTTC,CASSLAGTGPHF
TRBJ2-1,TRBV20-1,NA,NA,TGCAGTCCCAAGTCAGGGGCTACGAATGAGCAGTTCTTC,CSPKSGATNEQFF
TRBJ2-2,TRBV29-1,NA,few,TGCAGCGTTGGACGGGATGGTTCCGGGGAGCTGTTTTTT,CSVGRDGSGELFF
TRBJ2-7,TRBV7-6,NA,many,TGTGCCAGCAGCTTTGGGGGGGCAGACGAGCAGTACTTC,CASSFGGADEQYF
TRBJ2-2,TRBV7-9,TRBD1,NA,TGTGCCAGCAGCTTGGTCAGGGGGCTGCAGGCTGAGCTGTTTTTT,CASSLVRGLQAELFF
TRBJ1-5,TRBV4-2,NA,NA,TGTGCCAGCAGCCAAGAGTGGGGTCAGCCCCAGCATTTT,CASSQEWGQPQHF
TRBJ2-1,TRBV12-3/TRBV12-4,NA,many,TGTGCCAGCAGTCCGGGCAGTGTTGGGCAGTTCTTC,CASSPGSVGQFF